This record concerns one TCR beta chain sequence. Its antigen is not identified. The sample originates from a study of T cells in severe cutaneous drug reactions. On the study more broadly: The ALDEN and Naranjo causality algorithms determined the culprit drug. Patients in acute or recovery stage gave blister fluids/cells and PBMC. Study-level findings and limits: TRBV12-4 use rose strongly in carbamazepine-induced Stevens-Johnson syndrome or toxic epidermal necrolysis, averaging about 33% in blister cells and 4.5% to 6.5% in PBMC. All seven CBZ-SJS/TEN blister samples shared a public TCRbeta CDR3 at mean about 15%.

TCR subtype-specific primers in iRepertoire multiplex PCR prepared libraries for bulk and single-cell sequencing. TCRdb re-analyzed the multiplex PCR reads; it lists each CDR3 protein once, without DNA. Recorded here are roughly 990 distinct CDR3 sequences; the top ten clones represent about a sixth. The patients sequenced had a carbamazepine-induced Stevens-Johnson syndrome or toxic epidermal necrolysis reaction. This CDR3 is built from 13 residues. In germline, CDR1 is DFQATT, CDR2 SNEGSKA (reference sequence). This sequence joins TRBV20-1 and TRBJ1-5; the TCRdb call, TRBD1, lacks DNA for checking. The sequencing sample was made of PBMCs. This receptor was obtained from a human donor with Stevens-Johnson syndrome, a severe cutaneous drug reaction. The CDR3 spells CSAGGVFNQPQHF.